Each of the 21 T cell receptor beta chains below was sequenced from the same sample in a study of PD-1 blockade in mismatch repair-deficient tumors. Profiling relied on immunoSEQ multiplex PCR, and the TCRdb table lists in-frame clones only, not all of them. The table shows some 130,000 clones, with around nine tenths occurring only once. The specimen was peripheral blood, collected approximately 73 weeks after starting pembrolizumab. The receptor set was obtained from an adult with mismatch repair-deficient cancer.

The rearrangement uses TRBV4-1 and TRBJ1-2; weak D call: TRBD1 (5 bases). With 0 bases removed from V and 4 bases from J, the gap between germline ends came to 21 bases. The CDR3 runs 18 residues. Germline-derived CDR1 and CDR2 are MGHRA and YSYEKL. This CDR3 is CASSQDLGTKGGSYGYTF. CDR3 DNA: TGCGCCAGCAGCCAAGACCTTGGGACCAAGGGAGGAAGCTATGGCTACACCTTC.

This sequence joins TRBV10-2 and TRBJ2-1; D gene ambiguous. Germline CDR1 is WSHSY and CDR2 is SAAADI. Trimming shortened V by 2 bases and J by 6 bases, and 11 bases separated the two germline ends. CDR3 length: 14 residues. The CDR3 spells CASSEGEGPNEQFF. CDR3 nucleotide sequence: TGCGCCAGCAGTGAGGGGGAAGGGCCCAATGAGCAGTTCTTC.

The chain has TRBV10-3 and TRBJ2-7, with 9 bases fitting TRBD1. The germline gives CDR1 ENHRY, CDR2 SYGVKD. V was pared by 3 bases and J by 0 bases, with 6 bases of the junction left unmatched. The CDR3 runs to 16 residues. CDR3 sequence: CAISDNYRGPSYEQYF. CDR3 nucleotides: TGTGCCATCAGTGATAATTACAGGGGGCCCTCCTACGAGCAGTACTTC.

The rearrangement links TRBV7-8 to TRBJ2-5; TRBD2 agrees at 12 bases. The ends lost 2 bases at V and 3 bases at J; junction bases unmatched: 4. The CDR3 sequence is 16 residues long. Germline values: CDR1 SGHVS, CDR2 FQNEAQ. The CDR3 DNA reads TGTGCCAGCAGCTTAACGCTAGCGGGAGGGAAAGAGACCCAGTACTTC. This sequence encodes CASSLTLAGGKETQYF.

This chain joins TRBV5-8 and TRBJ2-6; no clear D. The CDR3 has 18 residues. With 0 bases removed from V and 0 bases from J, the gap between germline ends came to 13 bases. The germline gives CDR1 SGHTS, CDR2 YDEGEE. For the CDR3, the DNA is TGTGCCAGCAGCTTGGAAGTCGCAGTATACTCTGGGGCCAACGTCCTGACTTTC. It specifies CASSLEVAVYSGANVLTF. The whole variable domain, filled in from reference TRBV5-8 and TRBJ2-6, reads EAGVTQSPTHLIKTRGQQATLRCSPISGHTSVYWYQQALGLGLQFLLWYDEGEERNRGNFPPRFSGRQFPNYSSELNVNALELEDSALYLCASSLEVAVYSGANVLTFGAGSRLTVL.

The V call is TRBV4-1, the J call TRBJ2-7; D uncertain. CDR3 length: 15 residues. The germline V and J ends were trimmed by 1 base and 2 bases, with 12 bases remaining between them. Germline assignment: CDR1 MGHRA and CDR2 YSYEKL. The CDR3 spells CASSQVPGPTYEQYF. CDR3 in DNA: TGCGCCAGCAGCCAAGTCCCCGGACCCACCTACGAGCAGTACTTC.

The chain uses TRBV5-6 and TRBJ2-1, with a weak D call TRBD2 (5 bases). The germline V and J ends were trimmed by 2 bases and 5 bases, with 17 bases remaining between them. The CDR3 consists of 16 residues. The germline V gene has CDR1 SGHDT and CDR2 YYEEEE. CDR3: CASSFYSGMVHNEQFF. The CDR3 DNA follows: TGTGCCAGCAGCTTTTATTCGGGAATGGTCCACAATGAGCAGTTCTTC.

This clone was counted between two and nine times. The gene calls are TRBV27 and TRBJ1-5, with D unclear. The CDR3 has 15 residues. CDR1 and CDR2 from the germline V gene are MNHEY and SMNVEV (reference sequence). Trimming took 6 bases from V and 2 from J, leaving 14 bases between them. The CDR3 sequence is CASRSMGNGNQPQHF. CDR3 DNA sequence: TGTGCCAGCAGGTCGATGGGGAATGGCAATCAGCCCCAGCATTTT.

This rearrangement joins TRBV12-5 to TRBJ2-2; 7 bases map to TRBD1. Germline V gene lookup returns CDR1 LGHNT and CDR2 FRNRAP. This CDR3 is built from 18 residues. Losses at the gene ends were 3 bases for V and 5 bases for J; bases not matched to a gene: 15. CDR3: CASGFIVSDRPKTGELFF. The CDR3 bases are TGTGCTAGTGGTTTTATAGTATCGGACAGGCCTAAAACCGGGGAGCTGTTTTTT.

This chain uses TRBV4-3 with TRBJ2-2; D is perhaps TRBD1 (6 bases). Per germline, CDR1 LGHNA and CDR2 YSLEER. The CDR3 consists of 16 residues. Trimming removed 0 bases at V and 0 bases at J, with 8 bases between. The CDR3 DNA follows: TGCGCCAGCAGCCAAGATACAGGGACGAACACCGGGGAGCTGTTTTTT. It translates to CASSQDTGTNTGELFF.

This clone was counted between two and nine times. The chain is built from TRBV5-1 and TRBJ1-5, with unresolved D. Trimming shortened V by 4 bases and J by 4 bases, and 12 bases separated the two germline ends. Germline V CDR1 and CDR2: SGHRS, YFSETQ. The CDR3 is made up of 14 amino acids. The CDR3 DNA reads TGCGCCAGCAGCCCGGACGGGTTAAATCAGCCCCAGCATTTT. It specifies CASSPDGLNQPQHF.

This rearrangement joins TRBV27 to TRBJ1-1; D might be TRBD1 (6 bases). The germline gives CDR1 MNHEY, CDR2 SMNVEV (reference sequence). The CDR3 totals 16 residues. The V end was cut by 2 bases, the J end by 0 bases, with 13 bases between. In DNA form, the CDR3 reads TGTGCCAGCAGTTTAAGGGGGACCGCGCTGAACACTGAAGCTTTCTTT. It encodes CASSLRGTALNTEAFF.

CDR3 protein: CASSCSEYRDYEQYF. DNA for the CDR3: TGTGCCAGCAGTTGTAGCGAATACCGGGACTACGAGCAGTACTTC. This chain uses TRBV6-4 with TRBJ2-7; a weak D match, TRBD2 (5 bases). V lost 5 bases and J lost 3, with 17 bases in between. The CDR3 is 15 amino acids. Germline values: CDR1 MRHNA, CDR2 SNTAGT.

This sequence joins TRBV6-6 and TRBJ1-1; unclear D gene. CDR1 and CDR2 from the germline V gene are MNHNY and SVGAGI (reference sequence). The CDR3 has 14 amino acids. The V end lost 5 bases, the J end lost 4 bases, and 14 bases lay between the germline ends. The chain's CDR3 is CASSGPRGGTEAFF. The CDR3 bases are TGTGCCAGCAGTGGACCTCGAGGCGGCACTGAAGCTTTCTTT.

The count of this clone is one. The chain recombines TRBV7-8 with TRBJ2-3, with D unclear. CDR3 length: 15 residues. The V and J ends lost 5 bases and 2 bases respectively, with 14 bases between them. In germline, CDR1 is SGHVS, CDR2 FQNEAQ. CDR3 bases: TGTGCCAGCAGCCCCTACTATCAACACACAGATACGCAGTATTTT. This encodes CASSPYYQHTDTQYF.

The chain has TRBV4-2 and TRBJ2-1, with D possibly matching TRBD2 (5 bases). V was clipped by 3 bases and J by 7 bases, with 16 bases between them. Looked up from germline, CDR1 is LGHNA and CDR2 is YNFKEQ. This CDR3 region has 15 residues. The CDR3 protein is CASSHGEPTGNEQFF. In DNA, the CDR3 is TGTGCCAGCAGCCACGGTGAGCCCACGGGGAATGAGCAGTTCTTC.

This sequence joins TRBV2 and TRBJ2-7; no definite D call. The CDR3 is made up of 11 amino acids. Between the trimmed V and J ends, which lost 6 bases and 5 bases, there was a span of 8 bases. From germline, CDR1 is SNHLY and CDR2 FYNNEI. DNA for the CDR3: TGTGCCAGCAGGCCTAATCACGAGCAGTACTTC. Translating gives CASRPNHEQYF.

CDR3 in amino acids: CATAPGQNNNQPQHF. The CDR3 DNA follows: TGTGCCACGGCTCCGGGACAGAATAACAATCAGCCCCAGCATTTT. The chain combines TRBV19 with TRBJ1-5; 7 positions agree with TRBD1. The CDR3 length is 15 residues. Unmatched junction bases numbered 12, after V lost 10 bases and J lost 3 bases. Germline V gives CDR1 LNHDA, CDR2 SQIVND (reference sequence). The complete variable domain, with remaining parts taken from reference TRBV19 and TRBJ1-5, reads DGGITQSPKYLFRKEGQNVTLSCEQNLNHDAMYWYRQDPGQGLRLIYYSQIVNDFQKGDIAEGYSVSREKKESFPLTVTSAQKNPTAFYLCATAPGQNNNQPQHFGDGTRLSIL.

The gene calls are TRBV7-6 and TRBJ2-7; D might be TRBD1 or TRBD2, each matching 5 bases. CDR3 size: 13 residues. The germline V and J ends were trimmed by 4 bases and 3 bases, with 10 bases remaining between them. The germline V gene encodes CDR1 SGHVS and CDR2 FNYEAQ. The chain's CDR3 is CASSWGPFYEQYF. The CDR3 DNA follows: TGTGCCAGCAGCTGGGGACCCTTCTACGAGCAGTACTTC.

CDR3 in DNA: TGTGCCAGCAGCTTAAACGGTATAAGCACAGATACGCAGTATTTT. As protein: CASSLNGISTDTQYF. This chain uses TRBV11-3 with TRBJ2-3; D is undetermined. The CDR3 contains 15 residues. The germline V gene has CDR1 SGHNT and CDR2 YENEEA. The V end was cut by 2 bases, the J end by 0 bases, with 9 bases between.

The chain links TRBV19 to TRBJ2-3, with 9 bases lining up with TRBD1. The CDR3 sequence is 15 residues long. V was clipped by 1 base and J by 6 bases; unmatched bases: 5. Germline V gene data show CDR1 as LNHDA and CDR2 as SQIVND (reference sequence). The CDR3 nucleotides read TGTGCCAGTAGTATAGGGGGACAGGGCTGGGATACGCAGTATTTT. Protein sequence: CASSIGGQGWDTQYF.